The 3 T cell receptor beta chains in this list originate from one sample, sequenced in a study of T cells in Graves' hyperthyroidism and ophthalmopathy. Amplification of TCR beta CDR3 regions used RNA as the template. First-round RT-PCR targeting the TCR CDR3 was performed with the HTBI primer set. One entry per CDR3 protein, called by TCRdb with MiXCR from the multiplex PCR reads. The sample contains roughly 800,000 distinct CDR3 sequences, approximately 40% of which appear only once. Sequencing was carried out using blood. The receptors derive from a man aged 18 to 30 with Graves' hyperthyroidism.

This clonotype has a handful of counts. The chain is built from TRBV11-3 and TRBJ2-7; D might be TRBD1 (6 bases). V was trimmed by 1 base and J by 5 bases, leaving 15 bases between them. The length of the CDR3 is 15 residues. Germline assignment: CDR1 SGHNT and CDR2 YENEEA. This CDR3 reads CASSLGQASVHEQYF. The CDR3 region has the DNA TGTGCCAGCAGCTTAGGACAGGCCTCGGTACACGAGCAGTACTTC. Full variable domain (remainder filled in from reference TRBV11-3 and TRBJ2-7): EAGVVQSPRYKIIEKKQPVAFWCNPISGHNTLYWYLQNLGQGPELLIRYENEEAVDDSQLPKDRFSAERLKGVDSTLKIQPAELGDSAVYLCASSLGQASVHEQYFGPGTRLTVT.

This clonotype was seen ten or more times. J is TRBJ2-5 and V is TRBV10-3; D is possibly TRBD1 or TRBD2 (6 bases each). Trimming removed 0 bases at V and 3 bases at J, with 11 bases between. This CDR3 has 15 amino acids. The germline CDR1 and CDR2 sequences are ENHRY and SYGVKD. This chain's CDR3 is CAISESWGAEETQYF. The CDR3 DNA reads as TGTGCCATCAGTGAGTCGTGGGGGGCGGAAGAGACCCAGTACTTC.

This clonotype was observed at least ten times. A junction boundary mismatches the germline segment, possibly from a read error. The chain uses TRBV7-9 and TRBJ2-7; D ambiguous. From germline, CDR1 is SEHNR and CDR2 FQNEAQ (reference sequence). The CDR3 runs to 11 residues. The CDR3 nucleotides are TGCGCCAGCAGCCCCGGTCTCGAGCAGTACTTC. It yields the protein CASSPGLEQYF.